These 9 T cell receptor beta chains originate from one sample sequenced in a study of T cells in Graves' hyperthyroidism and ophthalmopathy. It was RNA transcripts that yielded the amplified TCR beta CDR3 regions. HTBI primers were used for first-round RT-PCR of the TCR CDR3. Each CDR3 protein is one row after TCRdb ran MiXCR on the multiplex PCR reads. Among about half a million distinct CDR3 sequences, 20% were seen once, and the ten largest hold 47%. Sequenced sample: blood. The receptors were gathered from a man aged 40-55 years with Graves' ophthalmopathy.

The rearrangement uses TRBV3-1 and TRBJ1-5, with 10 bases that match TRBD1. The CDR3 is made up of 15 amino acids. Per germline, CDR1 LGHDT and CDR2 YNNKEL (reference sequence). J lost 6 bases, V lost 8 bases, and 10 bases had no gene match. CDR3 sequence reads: CASGPGTGASQPQHF. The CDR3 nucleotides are TGTGCCAGCGGTCCCGGGACAGGGGCTTCTCAGCCCCAGCATTTT.

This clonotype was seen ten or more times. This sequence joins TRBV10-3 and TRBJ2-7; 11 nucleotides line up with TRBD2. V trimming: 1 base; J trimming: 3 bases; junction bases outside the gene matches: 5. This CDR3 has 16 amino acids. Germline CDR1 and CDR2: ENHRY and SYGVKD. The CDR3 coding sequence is TGTGCCATCAGTGAGTTAGGAACTAGCGGGGGCTACGAGCAGTACTTC. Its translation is CAISELGTSGGYEQYF.

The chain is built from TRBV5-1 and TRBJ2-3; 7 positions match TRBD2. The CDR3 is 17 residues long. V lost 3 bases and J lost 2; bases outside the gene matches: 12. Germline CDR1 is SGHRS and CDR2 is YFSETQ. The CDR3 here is CASSSGGWRGSTDTQYF. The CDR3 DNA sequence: TGCGCCAGCAGCTCGGGTGGGTGGCGGGGGTCCACAGATACGCAGTATTTT.

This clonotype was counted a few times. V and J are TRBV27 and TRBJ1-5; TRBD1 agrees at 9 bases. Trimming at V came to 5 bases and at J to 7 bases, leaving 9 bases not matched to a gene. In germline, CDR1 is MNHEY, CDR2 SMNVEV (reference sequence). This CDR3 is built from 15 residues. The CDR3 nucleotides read TGTGCCAGCAGTCAATTCCCCGACAGGGGGCAGCCCCAGCATTTT. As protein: CASSQFPDRGQPQHF.

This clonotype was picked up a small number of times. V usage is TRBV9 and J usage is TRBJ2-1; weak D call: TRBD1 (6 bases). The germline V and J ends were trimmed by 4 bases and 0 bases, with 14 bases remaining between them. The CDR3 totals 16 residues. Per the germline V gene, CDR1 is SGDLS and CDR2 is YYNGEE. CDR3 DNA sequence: TGTGCCAGCAGCTTGGGGGCGCCCAGCTCCTACAATGAGCAGTTCTTC. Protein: CASSLGAPSSYNEQFF.

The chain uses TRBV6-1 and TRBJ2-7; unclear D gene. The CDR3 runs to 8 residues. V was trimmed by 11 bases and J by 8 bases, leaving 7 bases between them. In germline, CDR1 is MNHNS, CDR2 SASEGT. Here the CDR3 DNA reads TGTGCCGGTGGGAAGCAGTACTTC. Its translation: CAGGKQYF.

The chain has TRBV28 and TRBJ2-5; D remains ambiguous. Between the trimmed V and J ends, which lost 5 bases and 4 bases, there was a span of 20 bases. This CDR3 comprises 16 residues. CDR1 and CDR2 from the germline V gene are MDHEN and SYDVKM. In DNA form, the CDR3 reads TGTGCCAGCAGTGGCCCCCCGACTGGAATAGGAGAGACCCAGTACTTC. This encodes CASSGPPTGIGETQYF.

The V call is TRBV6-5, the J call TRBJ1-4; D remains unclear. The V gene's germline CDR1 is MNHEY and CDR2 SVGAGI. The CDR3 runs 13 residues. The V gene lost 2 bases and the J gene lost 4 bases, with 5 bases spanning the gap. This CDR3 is CASSYILNEKLFF. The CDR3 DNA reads TGTGCCAGCAGTTACATCCTTAATGAAAAACTGTTTTTT.

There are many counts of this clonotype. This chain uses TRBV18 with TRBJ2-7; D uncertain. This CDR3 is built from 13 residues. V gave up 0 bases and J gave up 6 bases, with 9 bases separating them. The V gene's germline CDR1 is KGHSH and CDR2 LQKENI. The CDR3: CASSPPAASEQYF. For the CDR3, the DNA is TGTGCCAGCTCACCACCCGCGGCATCCGAGCAGTACTTC.